This T cell receptor beta chain was identified in a study of cytomegalovirus exposure and HLA in healthy donors. Study conclusions and caveats: Presence/absence analyses took donor sequencing depth as roughly uniform. Earlier analysis found most TCR beta V segments productive about 87% or about 30% of the time.

Primers included in the PCR were 60 Vbeta and 13 Jbeta primers. TCRdb keeps only in-frame clones here, not all; method: immunoSEQ multiplex PCR. The data contain more than 150,000 clones, 75% to 90% of them seen just once; the ten biggest clones take up about 0.63%. This clone was seen just once. The antigen is unknown. The CDR3 runs to 20 residues. The J segment lost 4 bases and the V segment lost 8 bases, leaving 26 bases of the junction unmatched. Germline V lookup: CDR1 MNHEY, CDR2 SMNVEV (reference sequence). The sequence came from a boy younger than 18 in good health and CMV-seronegative. The chain uses TRBV27 and TRBJ1-1, with 9 nucleotides matching TRBD1. Specimen: PBMCs. The CDR3 here is CASRSVAATGTGTWSTEAFF. CDR3 coding DNA: TGTGCCAGCCGGTCAGTAGCGGCCACCGGGACAGGGACTTGGAGCACTGAAGCTTTCTTT.